This TCR beta chain was observed in a study of T cells in Graves' hyperthyroidism and ophthalmopathy. Template material for amplifying TCR beta CDR3 regions consisted of RNA transcripts. Carried out on the TCR CDR3, a first-round RT-PCR used the HTBI primer set. MiXCR, applied by TCRdb to the multiplex PCR reads, yields one record per CDR3 protein. The sample lists around 110,000 distinct CDR3 sequences, more than 15% occurring once. There are a few counts of this clonotype. With a duration under 2 months, the hyperthyroidism was newly diagnosed in patients aged 18 to 65. Diagnoses used clinical symptoms, serum thyroxine and TRAb, thyroid ultrasound and orbital computed tomography. The trim removed 3 bases at V and 4 bases at J, leaving 6 bases unmatched. Germline V gene data show CDR1 as DFQATT and CDR2 as SNEGSKA (reference sequence). CDR3 length: 16 residues.

Sequenced: blood. This chain uses TRBV20-1 with TRBJ2-2; 12 bases are shared with TRBD2. The TCR sequence derives from a woman aged 50 to 60 with Graves' hyperthyroidism. This CDR3 reads CSASEWGLAGTGELFF. In DNA form, the CDR3 reads TGCAGTGCTAGCGAGTGGGGACTAGCGGGCACCGGGGAGCTGTTTTTT.